This entry lists 13 T cell receptor beta chains sequenced from one sample in a study of OX40 agonist ivuxolimab in advanced cancers. Libraries were prepared by immunoSEQ multiplex PCR; TCRdb keeps only in-frame clonotypes and omits some of them. Here the sample spans roughly 54,000 clones, roughly 89% being singletons. This specimen was CD4+ or CD8+ T cells sorted from blood, taken in a trial of the OX40 agonist ivuxolimab. These TCRs come from an adult with an advanced solid tumor such as melanoma, head and neck, liver or kidney cancer.

The chain is built from TRBV6-1 and TRBJ2-7, with 11 bases fitting TRBD2. The CDR3 loop spans 17 amino acids. Germline V gene lookup returns CDR1 MNHNS and CDR2 SASEGT. V gave up 5 bases and J gave up 0 bases; unmatched junction bases: 9. The CDR3 protein is CASSKGTSGKNSYEQYF. DNA of the CDR3: TGTGCCAGCAGTAAAGGGACTAGCGGAAAAAACTCCTACGAGCAGTACTTC.

The V call is TRBV30, the J call TRBJ2-2; D gene unclear. Trimming pared 8 bases from V and 3 bases from J, leaving 4 bases between. The germline V gene encodes CDR1 GTSNPN and CDR2 SVGIG (reference sequence). This CDR3 has 10 amino acids. As DNA, the CDR3 is TGTGCCGGGGACACCGGGGAGCTGTTTTTT. This encodes CAGDTGELFF.

This clone occurred once. The CDR3 spells CASSAGTGLNQPQHF. The CDR3 DNA is TGTGCCAGCAGCGCCGGGACAGGGCTCAATCAGCCCCAGCATTTT. The chain links TRBV6-5 to TRBJ1-5; 9 bases match TRBD1. CDR3 length: 15 residues. Per germline, CDR1 MNHEY and CDR2 SVGAGI. V gave up 6 bases and J gave up 3 bases; unmatched junction bases: 6.

As DNA, the CDR3 is TGTGCCAGCAGGAGGATGGGGGACTCCTACGAGCAGTACTTC. Translating gives CASRRMGDSYEQYF. The chain has TRBV6-1 and TRBJ2-7, with D possibly being TRBD1 or TRBD2 (5 bases each). V dropped 6 bases and J dropped 0 bases, with 12 bases sitting between them. The germline V gene encodes CDR1 MNHNS and CDR2 SASEGT. This CDR3 comprises 14 residues.

The genes are TRBV6-1 and TRBJ2-3; 7 nucleotides line up with TRBD1. J gave up 5 bases and V 3 bases, and 11 bases lay outside the gene matches. The CDR3 consists of 16 residues. Germline CDR1 reads MNHNS; CDR2 reads SASEGT. CDR3 coding DNA: TGTGCCAGCAGTGATCCTCGTCACAGGGGCGGAGATACGCAGTATTTT. Protein: CASSDPRHRGGDTQYF.

The chain has TRBV9 and TRBJ1-3, with D unresolved. Germline V gives CDR1 SGDLS, CDR2 YYNGEE. The CDR3 loop spans 14 amino acids. V shed 7 bases and J shed 4 bases, with 15 bases lying between them. CDR3 residues: CASGGKGAGNTIYF. The CDR3, as DNA: TGTGCCAGCGGAGGGAAGGGTGCAGGAAACACCATATATTTT.

This clone was seen a single time. V gene TRBV7-6 combines with J gene TRBJ2-5, with D perhaps matching TRBD1 or TRBD2 (5 bases each). Trimming took off 5 bases at V and 5 bases at J, with 9 bases between the two ends. The germline CDR1 and CDR2 sequences are SGHVS and FNYEAQ. The CDR3 length is 12 residues. CDR3: CASSPGRETQYF. CDR3 DNA sequence: TGTGCCAGCAGCCCGGGACGGGAGACCCAGTACTTC.

The chain employs TRBV5-1 and TRBJ2-3, with 7 positions matching TRBD1. Trimming removed 3 bases from V and 5 bases from J; junction bases left unmatched: 15. This CDR3 has 17 amino acids. Germline CDR1 reads SGHRS; CDR2 reads YFSETQ. This chain's CDR3 is CASSSLPTGNVGDTQYF. The CDR3, as DNA: TGCGCCAGCAGCTCCCTGCCGACAGGGAATGTTGGAGATACGCAGTATTTT. Looking up the rest from reference TRBV5-1 and TRBJ2-3 gives the full variable domain: KAGVTQTPRYLIKTRGQQVTLSCSPISGHRSVSWYQQTPGQGLQFLFEYFSETQRNKGNFPGRFSGRQFSNSRSEMNVSTLELGDSALYLCASSSLPTGNVGDTQYFGPGTRLTVL.

J is TRBJ2-5 and V is TRBV30; possible D gene TRBD1, 6 bases. The CDR3 consists of 13 residues. Germline CDR1 GTSNPN, CDR2 SVGIG (reference sequence). V was shortened by 3 bases and J by 5 bases, with 13 bases between the two germline ends. CDR3: CAWSFNRGETQYF. CDR3 nucleotide sequence: TGTGCCTGGAGCTTTAATAGGGGGGAGACCCAGTACTTC. Based on the CDR3 plus reference TRBV30 and TRBJ2-5, the full variable domain is SQTIHQWPATLVQPVGSPLSLECTVEGTSNPNLYWYRQAAGRGLQLLFYSVGIGQISSEVPQNLSASRPQDRQFILSSKKLLLSDSGFYLCAWSFNRGETQYFGPGTRLLVL.

The chain is built from TRBV5-4 and TRBJ1-1, with a possible D match to TRBD1 (5 bases). The germline V and J ends were trimmed by 5 bases and 2 bases, with 7 bases remaining between them. Germline V gives CDR1 SGHNT, CDR2 YYREEE (reference sequence). This CDR3 is 12 amino acids long. The CDR3 DNA follows: TGTGCCAGCAGTTGGGACAACACTGAAGCTTTCTTT. It specifies CASSWDNTEAFF.

The rearrangement links TRBV18 to TRBJ1-3; D is unclear. Germline CDR1 KGHSH, CDR2 LQKENI. The V end lost 3 bases, the J end lost 0 bases, and 12 bases lay between the germline ends. The CDR3 runs 16 residues. The CDR3 DNA reads TGTGCCAGCTCACCTAGCTCCGGGAGCTCTGGAAACACCATATATTTT. This gives the protein CASSPSSGSSGNTIYF.

The chain carries TRBV9 and TRBJ2-3, with TRBD2 identical over 9 bases. Trimming at V came to 4 bases and at J to 2 bases, leaving 5 bases not matched to a gene. This CDR3 spans 15 amino acids. Per the germline V gene, CDR1 is SGDLS and CDR2 is YYNGEE. The CDR3 protein is CASSSLAGYTDTQYF. DNA for the CDR3: TGTGCCAGCAGCTCCCTAGCGGGGTACACAGATACGCAGTATTTT. The full variable domain, its missing parts supplied by reference TRBV9 and TRBJ2-3, is DSGVTQTPKHLITATGQRVTLRCSPRSGDLSVYWYQQSLDQGLQFLIQYYNGEERAKGNILERFSAQQFPDLHSELNLSSLELGDSALYFCASSSLAGYTDTQYFGPGTRLTVL.

V usage is TRBV11-1 and J usage is TRBJ2-7; D may be TRBD1 (5 bases). The CDR3 covers 12 residues. The germline CDR1 and CDR2 sequences are SGHAT and FQDESV (reference sequence). Trimming shortened V by 5 bases and J by 6 bases, and 11 bases separated the two germline ends. The CDR3 reads CASSPQGGEQYF. In DNA form, the CDR3 reads TGTGCCAGCAGCCCTCAGGGTGGCGAGCAGTACTTC.